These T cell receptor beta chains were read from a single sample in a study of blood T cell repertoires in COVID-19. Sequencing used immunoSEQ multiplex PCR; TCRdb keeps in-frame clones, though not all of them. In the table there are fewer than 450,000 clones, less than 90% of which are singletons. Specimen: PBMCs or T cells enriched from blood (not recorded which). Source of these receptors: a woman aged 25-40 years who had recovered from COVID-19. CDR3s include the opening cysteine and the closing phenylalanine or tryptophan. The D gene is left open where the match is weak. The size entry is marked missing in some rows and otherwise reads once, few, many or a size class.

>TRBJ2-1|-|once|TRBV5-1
CASSGEGGPGVSYNEQFF
TGCGCCAGCAGCGGGGAGGGGGGGCCCGGAGTCTCCTACAATGAGCAGTTCTTC
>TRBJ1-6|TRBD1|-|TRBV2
CASSGQGVIYNSPLHF
TGTGCCAGCAGTGGACAGGGGGTTATCTATAATTCACCCCTCCACTTT
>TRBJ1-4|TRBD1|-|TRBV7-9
CASSLGYRDRGENEKLFF
TGTGCCAGCAGCTTAGGATACCGGGACAGGGGAGAAAATGAAAAACTGTTTTTT
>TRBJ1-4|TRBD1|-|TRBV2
CASSKPRQGPNEKLFF
TGTGCCAGCAGCAAACCCCGACAGGGACCAAATGAAAAACTGTTTTTT
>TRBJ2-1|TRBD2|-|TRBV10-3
CAIRTSGGAGNEQFF
TGTGCCATCAGGACTAGCGGGGGGGCCGGGAATGAGCAGTTCTTC
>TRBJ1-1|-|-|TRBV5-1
CASSLGTVNTEAFF
TGCGCCAGCAGCTTGGGAACGGTGAACACTGAAGCTTTCTTT
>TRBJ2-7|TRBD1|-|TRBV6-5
CASSDRGYEQYF
TGTGCCAGCAGCGACAGGGGTTACGAGCAGTACTTC
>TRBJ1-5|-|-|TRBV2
CASSEYTTYSNQPQHF
TGTGCCAGCAGTGAATACACTACTTATAGCAATCAGCCCCAGCATTTT
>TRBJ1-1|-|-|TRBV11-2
CASRLEWGGTEAFF
TGTGCCAGCAGACTAGAGTGGGGTGGGACTGAAGCTTTCTTT
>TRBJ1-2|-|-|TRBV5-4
CASSLEEGNYGYTF
TGTGCCAGCAGCTTGGAAGAGGGAAACTATGGCTACACCTTC
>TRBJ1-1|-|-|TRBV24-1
CATTRGAGTEAFF
TGTGCCACCACCCGGGGGGCGGGGACTGAAGCTTTCTTT
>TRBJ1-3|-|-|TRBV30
CAWSVLSGNTIYF
TGTGCCTGGAGTGTACTCTCTGGAAACACCATATATTTT
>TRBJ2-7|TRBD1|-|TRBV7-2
CASSSGTGSSYEQYF
TGTGCCAGCAGCTCCGGGACAGGGAGCTCCTACGAGCAGTACTTC
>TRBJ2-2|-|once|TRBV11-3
CASSSSATGTGELFF
-
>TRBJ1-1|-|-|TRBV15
CATSRDIGSNTEAFF
TGTGCCACCAGCAGAGATATTGGCAGTAACACTGAAGCTTTCTTT
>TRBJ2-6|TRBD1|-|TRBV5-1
CASSLTGQGSFGSGANVLTF
TGCGCCAGCAGCTTAACAGGACAGGGAAGTTTTGGGTCTGGGGCCAACGTCCTGACTTTC
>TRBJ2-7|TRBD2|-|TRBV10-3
CAISESLAGANSYEQYF
TGTGCCATCAGTGAGAGTCTAGCGGGGGCCAACTCCTACGAGCAGTACTTC
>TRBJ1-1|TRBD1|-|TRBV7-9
CASSFRRTGVSRAFF
TGTGCCAGCAGCTTCCGCCGGACAGGGGTATCCCGGGCTTTCTTT
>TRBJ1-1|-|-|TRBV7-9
CASSHFMNTEAFF
TGTGCCAGCAGCCACTTCATGAACACTGAAGCTTTCTTT
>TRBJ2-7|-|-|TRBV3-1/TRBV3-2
CASSQAGTTYRQAYEQYF
TGTGCCAGCAGCCAAGCCGGGACAACGTACAGACAAGCCTACGAGCAGTACTTC